The 20 T cell receptor beta chains below come from one sample, sequenced in a study of T cells in Graves' hyperthyroidism and ophthalmopathy (dated by TCRdb to about 2019). Libraries were prepared through multiplex PCR. Sequencing used an Illumina HiSeq 2000. TCR beta CDR3 regions were amplified from RNA transcripts. A first-round RT-PCR of the TCR CDR3 used the HTBI primer set with the Qiagen OneStep RT-PCR kit. The public reads were reprocessed in TCRdb via fastp at Q25 and MiXCR, keeping in-frame beta chains. For every CDR3 protein sequence, its rows merge into one entry that carries the most common genes and DNA. The sample has roughly 640,000 distinct CDR3 sequences on record, about 16% of them singletons. The ten biggest clones cover 2.5% to 4% of the sample. The sample consisted of blood. The origin of the receptors is a middle-aged woman with Graves' ophthalmopathy.

The J gene is TRBJ1-3, the V gene TRBV4-1, with D maybe TRBD1 (5 bases). From germline, CDR1 is MGHRA and CDR2 YSYEKL. Trimming cost V 3 bases and J 7 bases, with 16 bases left between them. CDR3 length: 15 amino acids. CDR3 amino acids: CASSHPGAGYNTIYF. CDR3 nucleotide sequence: TGCGCCAGCAGCCACCCCGGGGCAGGGTACAACACCATATATTTT.

The chain carries TRBV19 and TRBJ2-5, with D possibly being TRBD1 (6 bases). Germline CDR1 is LNHDA and CDR2 is SQIVND (reference sequence). This CDR3 has 15 residues. V dropped 3 bases and J dropped 2 bases, with 13 bases sitting between them. The DNA of the CDR3 is TGTGCCAGTAGTATGGATGGACAGATTCAAGAGACCCAGTACTTC. Protein product: CASSMDGQIQETQYF.

This clonotype came up many times. V is TRBV28 and J is TRBJ1-5; TRBD1 matches at 8 bases. The junction had 8 bases not matched to a gene; V was cut back by 8 bases and J by 2 bases. The CDR3 covers 15 residues. The V gene's germline CDR1 is MDHEN and CDR2 SYDVKM. The CDR3 protein is CASQGRGHGNQPQHF. In DNA form, the CDR3 reads TGTGCCAGCCAGGGCAGGGGGCATGGCAATCAGCCCCAGCATTTT.

CDR3 amino acids: CASSADGAAKQFF. CDR3 coding DNA: TGTGCCAGCAGCGCCGATGGGGCGGCCAAGCAGTTCTTC. The V gene is TRBV7-2, the J gene TRBJ2-1; maybe TRBD1 (5 bases). Germline V gene sequence: CDR1 SGHTA, CDR2 FQGNSA. Trimming pared 5 bases from V and 11 bases from J, leaving 16 bases between. The CDR3 contains 13 residues.

The gene calls are TRBV2 and TRBJ1-2; no definite D call. Germline V lookup: CDR1 SNHLY, CDR2 FYNNEI. The V gene lost 1 base and the J gene lost 8 bases, with 14 bases spanning the gap. This CDR3 comprises 14 residues. CDR3 in DNA: TGTGCCAGCAGTGAAGGGGCCGGACCGCTCGGCTACACCTTC. Its protein is CASSEGAGPLGYTF. The whole variable domain, remainder taken from reference TRBV2 and TRBJ1-2, is EPEVTQTPSHQVTQMGQEVILRCVPISNHLYFYWYRQILGQKVEFLVSFYNNEISEKSEIFDDQFSVERPDGSNFTLKIRSTKLEDSAMYFCASSEGAGPLGYTFGSGTRLTVV.

This clonotype showed up many times. V is TRBV3-1 and J is TRBJ2-7; D perhaps matches TRBD2 (6 bases). The CDR3 sequence is 14 residues long. Trimming removed 4 bases at V and 3 bases at J, with 13 bases between. The germline gives CDR1 LGHDT, CDR2 YNNKEL (reference sequence). CDR3 nucleotide sequence: TGTGCCAGCAGCCCCACCTCGGGGGACTACGAGCAGTACTTC. This encodes CASSPTSGDYEQYF.

Note on this clonotype: At one end, the junction sequence differs from germline, possibly due to a read error. The chain recombines TRBV20-1 with TRBJ1-1; 7 bases map to TRBD1. The CDR3 contains 14 residues. CDR1 and CDR2 from the germline V gene are DFQATT and SNEGSKA (reference sequence). DNA of the CDR3: TGCAGTACTAGGGGGGGCAGGGGGTTTATCGAAGCTTTCTTT. Residues: CSTRGGRGFIEAFF.

This clonotype was recorded at least ten times. The rearrangement uses TRBV20-1 and TRBJ1-1; TRBD1 is a possible D gene (5 bases). Between the trimmed V and J ends, which lost 5 bases and 1 base, there was a span of 17 bases. CDR3 length equals 15 residues. CDR1 is DFQATT, CDR2 SNEGSKA, per germline (reference sequence). The CDR3 loop is CSALPLRGSNTEAFF. In DNA, the CDR3 is TGCAGTGCTCTACCCCTGAGGGGCTCGAACACTGAAGCTTTCTTT.

The V and J genes are TRBV5-1 and TRBJ2-1; 7 nucleotides line up with TRBD2. CDR3 length: 15 amino acids. CDR1 and CDR2 from the germline V gene are SGHRS and YFSETQ. Trimming removed 4 bases from V and 5 bases from J; junction bases left unmatched: 9. The CDR3 nucleotides read TGCGCCAGCAGCCCCCGGCCAGCGGGGAACAATGAGCAGTTCTTC. Translation: CASSPRPAGNNEQFF.

This clonotype was recorded a few times. This chain links TRBV10-3 with TRBJ1-2; TRBD1 matches at 10 bases. The V gene end was trimmed by 6 bases and the J gene end by 2 bases; junction bases not matched to a gene: 12. Germline values: CDR1 ENHRY, CDR2 SYGVKD. The CDR3 is 17 amino acids. The CDR3 sequence is CAIRWDRGRGGNYGYTF. CDR3 DNA sequence: TGTGCCATCAGGTGGGACAGGGGAAGAGGGGGCAACTATGGCTACACCTTC.

This clonotype appeared a few times. The CDR3 is CASSPEGDIRNEQYF. The CDR3 region has the DNA TGCGCCAGCAGCCCGGAAGGCGACATCAGGAACGAGCAGTACTTC. The V call is TRBV5-1, the J call TRBJ2-7; no definite D call. This CDR3 has 15 residues. Per germline, CDR1 SGHRS and CDR2 YFSETQ. V lost 4 bases to trimming and J lost 5 bases, with 19 bases between them.

This clonotype was observed at least ten times. This chain connects TRBV2 to TRBJ1-2; no firm D call. The CDR3 totals 12 residues. Germline assignment: CDR1 SNHLY and CDR2 FYNNEI. V lost 6 bases to trimming and J lost 7 bases, with 12 bases between them. As DNA, the CDR3 is TGTGCCAGCAGGGGCGCAAATGGTGGCTACACCTTC. Translated: CASRGANGGYTF.

This clonotype has just a few counts. This rearrangement joins TRBV20-1 to TRBJ1-1, with D tentatively TRBD1 (6 bases). The germline V gene has CDR1 DFQATT and CDR2 SNEGSKA (reference sequence). V lost 6 bases and J 4 bases, leaving 18 bases between the germline ends. The CDR3 totals 14 residues. The CDR3 DNA reads TGCAGTGCCACTCCCCGGCGGGGGGCCACTGAAGCTTTCTTT. It codes for CSATPRRGATEAFF.

This clonotype came up many times. The chain employs TRBV3-1 and TRBJ1-2; no firm D call. The CDR3 runs to 15 residues. Between the trimmed V and J ends, which lost 1 base and 4 bases, there was a span of 13 bases. Germline V gene lookup returns CDR1 LGHDT and CDR2 YNNKEL (reference sequence). CDR3 region: CASSQGIDKGYGYTF. The CDR3 DNA reads TGTGCCAGCAGCCAAGGGATCGACAAGGGCTATGGCTACACCTTC.

This clonotype has a count of ten or more. The chain links TRBV11-2 to TRBJ2-1, with TRBD2 matching 14 bases. The CDR3 loop spans 16 amino acids. The V gene's germline CDR1 is SGHAT and CDR2 FQNNGV. V shed 2 bases and J 9 bases; nucleotides not matched to a gene: 6. The CDR3 here is CASSLLPGLAGAEQFF. The CDR3 nucleotides read TGTGCCAGCAGCTTATTACCGGGACTAGCGGGAGCTGAGCAGTTCTTC.

The V and J genes are TRBV25-1 and TRBJ2-1; D gene unclear. Germline-derived CDR1 and CDR2 are MGHDK and SYGVNS. Trimming shortened V by 0 bases and J by 1 base, and 13 bases separated the two germline ends. This CDR3 has 17 amino acids. The CDR3 protein is CASSEYPRPGSYNEQFF. CDR3 bases: TGTGCCAGCAGTGAATATCCGCGCCCGGGTTCCTACAATGAGCAGTTCTTC.

The chain employs TRBV12-3 or TRBV12-4 and TRBJ1-1; D gene ambiguous. Trimming pared 6 bases from V and 4 bases from J, leaving 18 bases between. The CDR3 runs 15 residues. The CDR3 region has the DNA TGTGCCAGCAGCCCCCCCGCAGTGCGGGGCACTGAAGCTTTCTTT. Encoded protein: CASSPPAVRGTEAFF.

This clonotype was picked up many times. V gene TRBV11-2 combines with J gene TRBJ1-5; no firm D call. The CDR3 covers 13 residues. The germline V gene encodes CDR1 SGHAT and CDR2 FQNNGV. The V end lost 3 bases, the J end lost 4 bases, and 7 bases lay between the germline ends. This chain's CDR3 is CASSFDTNQPQHF. The DNA for the CDR3 is TGTGCCAGCAGCTTTGACACTAATCAGCCCCAGCATTTT.

This rearrangement joins TRBV5-5 to TRBJ2-4; D is unresolved. Germline V gene data show CDR1 as SGHKS and CDR2 as YYEKEE (reference sequence). V was shortened by 3 bases and J by 5 bases, with 9 bases between the two germline ends. The CDR3 spans 13 residues. The CDR3 DNA is TGTGCCAGCAGCTACTGGGCCCAAAACATTCAGTACTTC. As protein: CASSYWAQNIQYF.

This clonotype was detected many times. The chain uses TRBV11-2 and TRBJ2-7; the match to TRBD2 covers 8 bases. V lost 4 bases to trimming and J lost 3 bases; unmatched junction nucleotides: 5. The CDR3 loop spans 14 amino acids. Germline values: CDR1 SGHAT, CDR2 FQNNGV. The CDR3 coding sequence is TGTGCCAGCAGCTCGGGGGGGGGACACTACGAGCAGTACTTC. It is translated as CASSSGGGHYEQYF. Variable domain in full (rest from reference TRBV11-2 and TRBJ2-7): EAGVAQSPRYKIIEKRQSVAFWCNPISGHATLYWYQQILGQGPKLLIQFQNNGVVDDSQLPKDRFSAERLKGVDSTLKIQPAKLEDSAVYLCASSSGGGHYEQYFGPGTRLTVT.